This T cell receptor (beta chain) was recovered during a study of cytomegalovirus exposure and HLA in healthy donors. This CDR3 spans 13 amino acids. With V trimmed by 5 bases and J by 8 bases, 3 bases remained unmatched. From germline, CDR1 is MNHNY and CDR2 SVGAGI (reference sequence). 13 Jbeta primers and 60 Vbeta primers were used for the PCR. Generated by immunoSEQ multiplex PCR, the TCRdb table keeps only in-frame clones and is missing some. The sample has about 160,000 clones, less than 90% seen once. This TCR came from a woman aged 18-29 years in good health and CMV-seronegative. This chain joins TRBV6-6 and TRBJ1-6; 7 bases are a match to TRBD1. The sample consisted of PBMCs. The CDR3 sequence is CASSRTGDSPLHF. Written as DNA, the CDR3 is TGTGCCAGCAGTCGAACAGGGGATTCACCCCTCCACTTT.